The 17 T cell receptor beta chains presented below share a single source sample, sequenced in a study of shared clonotypes between healthy human individuals. In the naive CD8 group, cells lacked CD45RO and were positively selected for CCR7, so terminally differentiated effector memory CD45RA+ cells were left out. Generated by immunoSEQ multiplex PCR, the TCRdb table keeps only in-frame clones and is missing some. The table includes over 2 million clones, about 95% detected once. Material for sequencing was naive CD8+ T cells sorted from blood. These receptors all stem from a man younger than 30 in good health.

This chain uses TRBV6-6 with TRBJ2-1; D unclear. The CDR3 has 12 amino acids. The V end lost 4 bases, the J end lost 6 bases, and 7 bases lay between the germline ends. Germline CDR1 MNHNY, CDR2 SVGAGI (reference sequence). The CDR3 spells CASSSYSNEQFF. The CDR3 nucleotides are TGTGCCAGCAGTTCATACAGCAATGAGCAGTTCTTC.

The chain recombines TRBV15 with TRBJ2-5; possibly TRBD1 for D (7 bases). CDR1 is LNHNV, CDR2 YYDKDF, per germline (reference sequence). Trimming shortened V by 4 bases and J by 4 bases, and 13 bases separated the two germline ends. The CDR3 loop spans 14 amino acids. CDR3 sequence reads: CATSTPGGRETQYF. The CDR3 DNA reads TGTGCCACCAGCACGCCAGGGGGGAGAGAGACCCAGTACTTC. Variable domain in full (rest from reference TRBV15 and TRBJ2-5): DAMVIQNPRYQVTQFGKPVTLSCSQTLNHNVMYWYQQKSSQAPKLLFHYYDKDFNNEADTPDNFQSRRPNTSFCFLDIRSPGLGDTAMYLCATSTPGGRETQYFGPGTRLLVL.

The V gene is TRBV5-6, the J gene TRBJ2-7; 7 bases fit TRBD2. Germline CDR1 SGHDT, CDR2 YYEEEE. The CDR3 is made up of 14 amino acids. The junction had 3 bases not matched to a gene; V was cut back by 1 base and J by 2 bases. For the CDR3, the DNA is TGTGCCAGCAGCTTGTTTGGGGGGGCCTACGAGCAGTACTTC. Its protein product is CASSLFGGAYEQYF.

V gene TRBV7-9 combines with J gene TRBJ2-3, with D perhaps matching TRBD2 (6 bases). The CDR3 extends over 14 amino acids. V dropped 11 bases and J dropped 0 bases, with 15 bases sitting between them. Germline CDR1 is SEHNR and CDR2 is FQNEAQ (reference sequence). CDR3 sequence (DNA): TGTGCCGGAATTAGCGGTGCTAGCACAGATACGCAGTATTTT. It yields the protein CAGISGASTDTQYF.

The rearrangement uses TRBV4-3 and TRBJ2-7; D uncertain. Trimming shortened V by 3 bases and J by 9 bases, and 12 bases separated the two germline ends. Germline V CDR1 and CDR2: LGHNA, YSLEER. The CDR3 has 12 residues. For the CDR3, the DNA is TGCGCCAGCAGCCATGCCATCAGACGGCAGTACTTC. The encoded protein is CASSHAIRRQYF.

The chain carries TRBV1 and TRBJ2-3; TRBD2, the table's D call, lacks a check against the DNA. TRBV1 is a documented pseudogene. The CDR3 loop spans 15 amino acids. This CDR3 reads CTSSHGRGGRDTQYF. The CDR3 DNA reads TGCACCAGCAGCCACGGCAGGGGAGGGAGAGATACGCAGTATTTT.

The chain employs TRBV29-1 and TRBJ2-3; no definite D call. The CDR3 has 15 amino acids. Trimming removed 0 bases from V and 3 bases from J, with 13 bases in between. Germline loops: CDR1 SQVTM, CDR2 ANQGSEA. CDR3 protein: CSVEDPSRRTDTQYF. In DNA form, the CDR3 reads TGCAGCGTTGAAGACCCCTCCCGTCGGACAGATACGCAGTATTTT.

The chain joins TRBV15 to TRBJ2-1; the match to TRBD2 covers 14 bases. The CDR3 is 15 residues long. The V and J ends lost 5 bases and 7 bases, in that order; junction bases with no gene match: 4. CDR1 and CDR2 from the germline V gene are LNHNV and YYDKDF (reference sequence). In DNA form, the CDR3 reads TGTGCCACCAGCCGTGGACTAGCGGGAGGTAATGAGCAGTTCTTC. As protein: CATSRGLAGGNEQFF.

This chain links TRBV28 with TRBJ2-2; D assignment may be TRBD1 or TRBD2 (5 bases each). Germline loops: CDR1 MDHEN, CDR2 SYDVKM. The V and J ends lost 1 base and 4 bases respectively, with 13 bases between them. CDR3 length: 16 amino acids. The CDR3 bases are TGTGCCAGCAGTTTATATCAGGGAGAGGGCACCGGGGAGCTGTTTTTT. The encoded protein is CASSLYQGEGTGELFF.

The genes are TRBV28 and TRBJ1-2; possibly TRBD1 for D (5 bases). Germline lookup yields CDR1 MDHEN and CDR2 SYDVKM. The V and J ends lost 3 bases and 5 bases respectively, with 10 bases between them. The CDR3 consists of 13 residues. In DNA form, the CDR3 reads TGTGCCAGCAGTTTGTACAGGAGTTATGGCTACACCTTC. Its protein is CASSLYRSYGYTF.

This rearrangement joins TRBV27 to TRBJ1-3, with D possibly matching TRBD1 (6 bases). The germline gives CDR1 MNHEY, CDR2 SMNVEV (reference sequence). The CDR3 sequence is 16 residues long. With 3 bases removed from V and 1 base from J, the gap between germline ends came to 13 bases. CDR3 bases: TGTGCCAGCAGTTTCGGTCGCAGGGGTTCTGGAAACACCATATATTTT. This gives the protein CASSFGRRGSGNTIYF.

The CDR3 here is CASGANVGGGELFF. Here the CDR3 DNA reads TGTGCTAGTGGGGCGAACGTGGGAGGCGGGGAGCTGTTTTTT. The chain links TRBV12-5 to TRBJ2-2; D is perhaps TRBD2 (6 bases). Germline assignment: CDR1 LGHNT and CDR2 FRNRAP. The CDR3 has 14 amino acids. The V gene lost 6 bases and the J gene lost 7 bases, with 15 bases spanning the gap.

The gene calls are TRBV4-1 and TRBJ1-5, with D possibly being TRBD1 (6 bases). Trimming removed 1 base from V and 5 bases from J, with 9 bases in between. Germline assignment: CDR1 MGHRA and CDR2 YSYEKL. This CDR3 spans 14 amino acids. CDR3 region: CASSQGRGDQPQHF. CDR3 DNA: TGCGCCAGCAGCCAAGGCAGGGGTGATCAGCCCCAGCATTTT.

This clone was found once. The V gene is TRBV6-1, the J gene TRBJ1-5, with D possibly TRBD1 on 5 matching bases. The V end was cut by 6 bases, the J end by 2 bases, with 14 bases between. The V gene's germline CDR1 is MNHNS and CDR2 SASEGT. The CDR3 runs 15 residues. CDR3 bases: TGTGCCAGCAGGGGGAAGGGGTTCGGCAATCAGCCCCAGCATTTT. Its translation is CASRGKGFGNQPQHF.

Worth noting for this clone: Other nucleotide sequences in the sample specify the same CDR3. The rearrangement joins TRBV13 to TRBJ2-7, with D unresolved. Germline loops: CDR1 PRHDT, CDR2 FYEKMQ (reference sequence). The CDR3 consists of 12 residues. The V end lost 4 bases, the J end lost 4 bases, and 8 bases lay between the germline ends. The CDR3 here is CASSSDPYEQYF. In DNA, the CDR3 is TGTGCCAGCAGCTCGGATCCGTACGAGCAGTACTTC.

With respect to this clone: This CDR3 is also generated by other DNA sequences in the sample. This chain links TRBV6-5 with TRBJ2-5; the D is unclear. CDR3 length: 12 residues. Trimming shortened V by 2 bases and J by 5 bases, and 6 bases separated the two germline ends. Looked up from germline, CDR1 is MNHEY and CDR2 is SVGAGI. The CDR3 bases are TGTGCCAGCAGTTACCCGGGTGAGACCCAGTACTTC. It is translated as CASSYPGETQYF.

This chain uses TRBV10-3 with TRBJ1-1, with 7 bases matching TRBD1. Per the germline V gene, CDR1 is ENHRY and CDR2 is SYGVKD. The CDR3 has 15 residues. Trimming at V came to 0 bases and at J to 7 bases, leaving 8 bases not matched to a gene. CDR3 residues: CAISESAGQDFEAFF. The CDR3 bases are TGTGCCATCAGTGAGTCGGCAGGACAGGACTTTGAAGCTTTCTTT.